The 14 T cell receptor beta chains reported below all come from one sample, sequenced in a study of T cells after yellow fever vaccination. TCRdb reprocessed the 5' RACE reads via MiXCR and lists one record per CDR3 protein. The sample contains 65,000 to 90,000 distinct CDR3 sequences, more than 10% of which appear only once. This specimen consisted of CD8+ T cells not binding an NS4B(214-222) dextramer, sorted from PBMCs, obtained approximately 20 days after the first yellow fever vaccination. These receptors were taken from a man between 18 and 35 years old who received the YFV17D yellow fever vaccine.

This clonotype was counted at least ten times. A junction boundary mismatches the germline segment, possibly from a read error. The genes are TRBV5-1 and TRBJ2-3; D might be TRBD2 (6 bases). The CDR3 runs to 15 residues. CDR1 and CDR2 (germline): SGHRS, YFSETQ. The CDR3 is CASSLTSSTAGTLYF. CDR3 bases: TGCGCCAGCAGCTTGACTAGCTCCACGGCGGGGACGCTGTATTTT.

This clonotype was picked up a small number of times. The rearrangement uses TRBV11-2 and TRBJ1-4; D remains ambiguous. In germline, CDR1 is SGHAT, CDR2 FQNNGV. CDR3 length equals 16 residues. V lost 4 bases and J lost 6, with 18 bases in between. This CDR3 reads CASSSLSDGLDEKLFF. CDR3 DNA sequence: TGTGCCAGCAGCTCCCTCTCCGATGGCCTTGATGAAAAACTGTTTTTT.

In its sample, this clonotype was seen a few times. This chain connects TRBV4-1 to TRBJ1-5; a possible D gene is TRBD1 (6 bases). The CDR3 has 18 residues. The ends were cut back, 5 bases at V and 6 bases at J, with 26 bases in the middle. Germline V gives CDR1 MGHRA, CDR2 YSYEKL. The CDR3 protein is CASSVHFTYTGIFQPQHF. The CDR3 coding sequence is TGCGCCAGCAGCGTACACTTCACCTACACAGGGATTTTTCAGCCCCAGCATTTT.

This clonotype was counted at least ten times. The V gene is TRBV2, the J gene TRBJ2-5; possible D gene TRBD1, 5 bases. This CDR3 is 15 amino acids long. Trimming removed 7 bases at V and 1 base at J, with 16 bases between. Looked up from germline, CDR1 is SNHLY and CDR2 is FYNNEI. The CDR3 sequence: CASILFDSSQETQYF. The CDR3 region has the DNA TGTGCCAGCATTCTTTTCGACAGTTCCCAAGAGACCCAGTACTTC. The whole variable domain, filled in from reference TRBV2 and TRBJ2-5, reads EPEVTQTPSHQVTQMGQEVILRCVPISNHLYFYWYRQILGQKVEFLVSFYNNEISEKSEIFDDQFSVERPDGSNFTLKIRSTKLEDSAMYFCASILFDSSQETQYFGPGTRLLVL.

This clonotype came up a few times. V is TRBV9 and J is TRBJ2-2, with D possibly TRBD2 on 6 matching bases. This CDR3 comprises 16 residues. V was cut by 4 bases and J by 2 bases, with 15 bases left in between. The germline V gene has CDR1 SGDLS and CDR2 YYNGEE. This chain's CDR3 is CASSSRGGINTGELFF. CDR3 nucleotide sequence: TGTGCCAGCAGCTCCCGTGGAGGGATAAACACCGGGGAGCTGTTTTTT.

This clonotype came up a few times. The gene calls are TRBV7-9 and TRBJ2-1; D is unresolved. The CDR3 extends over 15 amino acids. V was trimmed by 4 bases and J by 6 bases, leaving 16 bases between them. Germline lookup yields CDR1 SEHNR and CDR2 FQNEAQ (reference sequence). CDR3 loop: CASSSADRWSNEQFF. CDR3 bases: TGTGCCAGCAGCTCCGCGGATAGGTGGTCCAATGAGCAGTTCTTC.

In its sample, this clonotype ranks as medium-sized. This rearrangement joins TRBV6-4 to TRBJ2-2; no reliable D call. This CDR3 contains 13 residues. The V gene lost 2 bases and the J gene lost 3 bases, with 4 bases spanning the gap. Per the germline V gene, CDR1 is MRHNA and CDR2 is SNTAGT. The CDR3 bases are TGTGCCAGCAGTGACAGGGACACCGGGGAGCTGTTTTTT. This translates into CASSDRDTGELFF.

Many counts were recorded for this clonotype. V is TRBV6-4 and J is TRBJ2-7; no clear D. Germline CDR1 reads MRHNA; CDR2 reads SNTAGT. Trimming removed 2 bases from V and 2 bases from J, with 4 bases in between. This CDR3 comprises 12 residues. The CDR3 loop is CASSDGTYEQYV. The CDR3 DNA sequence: TGTGCCAGCAGTGACGGGACCTACGAGCAGTACGTC.

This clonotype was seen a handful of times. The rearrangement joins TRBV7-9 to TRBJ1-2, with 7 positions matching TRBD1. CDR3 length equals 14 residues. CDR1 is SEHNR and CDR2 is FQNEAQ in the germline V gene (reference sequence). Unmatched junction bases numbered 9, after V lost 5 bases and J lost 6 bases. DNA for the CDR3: TGTGCCAGCAGCACTACACAGGGGTCCCATGGCTACACCTTC. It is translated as CASSTTQGSHGYTF.

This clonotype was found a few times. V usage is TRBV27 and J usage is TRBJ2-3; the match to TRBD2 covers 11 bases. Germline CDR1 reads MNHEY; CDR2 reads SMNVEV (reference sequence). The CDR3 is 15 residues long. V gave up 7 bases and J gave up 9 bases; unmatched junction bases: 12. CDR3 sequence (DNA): TGTGCCAGCATTCTAGCGGGGGGCCCATTAGGGACGCAGTATTTT. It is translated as CASILAGGPLGTQYF.

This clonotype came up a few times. DNA for the CDR3: TGCGCCACCCGCCTGGTGGGGTCAGCTCGCACAGATACGCAGTATTTT. This gives the protein CATRLVGSARTDTQYF. V gene TRBV5-1 combines with J gene TRBJ2-3; D remains unclear. Germline V gene data show CDR1 as SGHRS and CDR2 as YFSETQ. CDR3 size: 16 residues. Trimming left V 9 bases short and J 1 base short, with 21 bases between.

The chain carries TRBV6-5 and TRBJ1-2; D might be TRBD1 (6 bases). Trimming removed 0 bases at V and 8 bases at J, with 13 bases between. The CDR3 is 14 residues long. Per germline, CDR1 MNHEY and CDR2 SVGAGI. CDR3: CASSYSGEGGGYTF. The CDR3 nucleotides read TGTGCCAGCAGTTACTCTGGGGAAGGGGGAGGCTACACCTTC.

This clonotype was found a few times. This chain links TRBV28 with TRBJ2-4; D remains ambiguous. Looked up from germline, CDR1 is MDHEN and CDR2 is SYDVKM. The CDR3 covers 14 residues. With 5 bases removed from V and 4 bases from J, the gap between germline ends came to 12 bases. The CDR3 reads CASSLAVGKNIQYF. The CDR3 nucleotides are TGTGCCAGCAGTCTGGCGGTAGGGAAAAACATTCAGTACTTC.

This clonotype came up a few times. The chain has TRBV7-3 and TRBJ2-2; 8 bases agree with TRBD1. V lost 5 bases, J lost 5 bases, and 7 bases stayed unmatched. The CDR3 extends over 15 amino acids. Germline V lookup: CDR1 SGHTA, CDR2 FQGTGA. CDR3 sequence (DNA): TGTGCCAGCAGCCTAGACAGGGGTGAAACCGGGGAGCTGTTTTTT. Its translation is CASSLDRGETGELFF.